This TCR beta chain originates from a study of T-cell reconstitution after alpha-beta-depleted transplantation in children. This sample's TCRbeta library carried unique molecular identifier barcodes. TCRdb reprocessed the PCR reads via MiXCR and lists one record per CDR3 protein. The sample has over 200,000 distinct CDR3 sequences, 17% seen once. Concerning this clonotype: Its antigen is unidentified.

General study findings and limits: From surviving recipient T cells and thymic progenitors came the high day-60 TCRbeta diversity observed in some patients. Reportedly, alpha-beta T cells present about two months post-transplant originated from several hundred expanded clones of graft origin. By one year post-transplant, T-cell counts and diversity largely arose from T cells that were newly produced.

Germline V gene sequence: CDR1 SGHAT, CDR2 FQDESV (reference sequence). The CDR3 covers 19 residues. V lost 4 bases to trimming and J lost 0 bases, with 25 bases between them. The clonotype originates from a male patient aged 2-15 years who had a stem cell transplant for acute lymphoblastic leukemia, so the T cells may come from the graft donor. The chain recombines TRBV11-1 with TRBJ2-7, with a tentative D call TRBD1 (6 bases). This material consisted of PBMCs, mostly from graft donor cells, taken 360 days after TCRalphabeta/CD19-depleted stem cell transplant. CDR3 amino acids: CASSSTLGRGRGHSYEQYF. The CDR3 DNA sequence: TGTGCCAGCAGCTCTACCTTAGGTCGCGGCAGGGGCCACTCCTACGAGCAGTACTTC.